This passage covers 18 T cell receptor beta chains from one sample sequenced in a study of T cells in Graves' hyperthyroidism and ophthalmopathy. Amplification of TCR beta CDR3 regions used RNA as the template. The TCR CDR3 first-round RT-PCR relied on the HTBI primer set. TCRdb reprocessed the multiplex PCR reads with MiXCR, giving one entry per CDR3 protein. The data hold about 580,000 distinct CDR3 sequences, with 40% to 55% observed a single time. The specimen sequenced was peripheral blood or thyroid tissue (not recorded which). Receptors originate from a woman aged 18-29 years with Graves' hyperthyroidism.

Comment on this clonotype: A much larger clone differs from this one at a single base, so this may be a read error. The chain links TRBV20-1 to TRBJ2-5; either TRBD1 or TRBD2 may fit D (7 bases each). The V gene's germline CDR1 is DFQATT and CDR2 SNEGSKA (reference sequence). The CDR3 is 13 amino acids. Trimming removed 3 bases at V and 7 bases at J, with 15 bases between. CDR3 amino acids: CSARGGHRGTQYF. The CDR3 nucleotides read TGCAGTGCTAGGGGGGGGCACAGGGGGACCCAGTACTTC.

The chain employs TRBV11-2 and TRBJ2-7; TRBD2 might be the D (7 bases). Trimming shortened V by 8 bases and J by 7 bases, and 18 bases separated the two germline ends. CDR3 length: 13 residues. CDR1 SGHAT and CDR2 FQNNGV come from the germline V gene. The CDR3 here is CASLVGGLLEQYF. CDR3 in DNA: TGTGCCAGCTTAGTGGGGGGGCTTCTTGAGCAGTACTTC.

Comment on this clonotype: The junction and the germline gene differ at one end; a read error may be behind it. This chain connects TRBV20-1 to TRBJ2-5; maybe TRBD2 (6 bases). Per the germline V gene, CDR1 is DFQATT and CDR2 is SNEGSKA (reference sequence). The CDR3 is 10 amino acids. CDR3: CSARELATDF. For the CDR3, the DNA is TGCAGTGCTAGGGAGCTAGCGACCGACTTC.

This clonotype came up many times. The rearrangement links TRBV29-1 to TRBJ1-4, with TRBD1 as a possible D gene (5 bases). The CDR3 runs 15 residues. The ends were cut back, 7 bases at V and 8 bases at J, with 23 bases in the middle. Germline CDR1 reads SQVTM; CDR2 reads ANQGSEA. CDR3: CSAYGVVGGPEKLFF. CDR3 DNA: TGCAGCGCTTATGGAGTAGTGGGGGGACCCGAAAAACTGTTTTTT.

J is TRBJ1-1 and V is TRBV18; D uncertain. The CDR3 has 15 amino acids. Looked up from germline, CDR1 is KGHSH and CDR2 is LQKENI. The V gene lost 3 bases and the J gene lost 1 base, with 12 bases spanning the gap. The CDR3 DNA reads as TGTGCCAGCTCACCCACGACTGGTCCGAACACTGAAGCTTTCTTT. Protein: CASSPTTGPNTEAFF.

This clonotype was found once. A much larger clone differs by one base, so this may be a read error. This chain links TRBV12-3 or TRBV12-4 with TRBJ2-2, with D tentatively TRBD2 (5 bases). The ends were cut back, 3 bases at V and 4 bases at J, with 9 bases in the middle. This CDR3 has 14 amino acids. CDR3 protein: CASSLDSRTGELFF. The CDR3, as DNA: TGTGCCAGCAGTTTGGACTCACGCACCGGGGAGCTGTTTTTT.

This clonotype appeared once. This may be a read error: a much more frequent sequence differs by one nucleotide. This chain connects TRBV7-8 to TRBJ2-7; 8 bases line up with TRBD2. The CDR3 spans 14 residues. Losses at the gene ends were 7 bases for V and 8 bases for J; bases not matched to a gene: 13. Germline loops: CDR1 SGHVS, CDR2 FQNEAQ. Written as DNA, the CDR3 is TGTGCCAGCACCGGGGGGGGGGCCCCGGTCAAGCAGTACTTC. The encoded protein is CASTGGGAPVKQYF. The full variable domain, with the rest looked up from reference TRBV7-8 and TRBJ2-7, is GAGVSQSPRYKVAKRGQDVALRCDPISGHVSLFWYQQALGQGPEFLTYFQNEAQLDKSGLPSDRFFAERPEGSVSTLKIQRTQQEDSAVYLCASTGGGAPVKQYFGPGTRLTVT.

The rearrangement uses TRBV10-3 and TRBJ2-7, with D possibly matching TRBD2 (6 bases). This CDR3 has 13 residues. Germline-derived CDR1 and CDR2 are ENHRY and SYGVKD. V was shortened by 4 bases and J by 7 bases, with 14 bases between the two germline ends. This chain's CDR3 is CAISGREGNEQYF. The CDR3 DNA reads as TGTGCCATCAGTGGGCGGGAAGGCAATGAGCAGTACTTC.

The J gene is TRBJ2-3, the V gene TRBV27; 10 positions agree with TRBD2. J was trimmed by 3 bases and V by 2 bases; bases with no gene match: 5. This CDR3 is built from 16 residues. Germline assignment: CDR1 MNHEY and CDR2 SMNVEV (reference sequence). For the CDR3, the DNA is TGTGCCAGCAGTTTACTAGCGGGAGTGGAGACAGATACGCAGTATTTT. It is translated as CASSLLAGVETDTQYF.

V is TRBV7-9 and J is TRBJ1-6; perhaps TRBD1 as D (5 bases). The CDR3 spans 15 residues. From germline, CDR1 is SEHNR and CDR2 FQNEAQ (reference sequence). The V end lost 6 bases, the J end lost 5 bases, and 14 bases lay between the germline ends. As DNA, the CDR3 is TGTGCCAGCAGGGAAAGAGCGGACAATAATTCACCCCTCCACTTT. This translates into CASRERADNNSPLHF.

This clonotype was counted ten times or more. The CDR3 DNA follows: TGTGCCAGCAGTCCCGGGACAGGGGACAGTGAAAAACTGTTTTTT. This sequence encodes CASSPGTGDSEKLFF. The chain recombines TRBV6-5 with TRBJ1-4; 10 nucleotides align to TRBD1. The V gene end was trimmed by 5 bases and the J gene end by 7 bases; junction bases not matched to a gene: 7. Per germline, CDR1 MNHEY and CDR2 SVGAGI. This CDR3 comprises 15 residues.

This clonotype appeared many times. The chain has TRBV6-4 and TRBJ2-7, with unresolved D. Looked up from germline, CDR1 is MRHNA and CDR2 is SNTAGT. This CDR3 is 11 amino acids long. The CDR3 loop is CPKALRYEQYF. CDR3 DNA sequence: TGTCCTAAAGCCCTAAGGTACGAGCAGTACTTC.

This clonotype was picked up many times. The V call is TRBV4-2, the J call TRBJ2-7; D assignment may be TRBD1 or TRBD2 (6 bases each). In germline, CDR1 is LGHNA, CDR2 YNFKEQ. V was clipped by 5 bases and J by 4 bases, with 15 bases between them. This CDR3 spans 14 amino acids. The CDR3 region is CASSSYQGRYEQYF. The CDR3 bases are TGTGCCAGCAGCAGCTACCAGGGGAGGTACGAGCAGTACTTC.

This clonotype was observed many times. The rearrangement links TRBV9 to TRBJ2-5; 7 bases are shared with TRBD2. This CDR3 has 14 residues. The J segment lost 5 bases and the V segment lost 2 bases, leaving 6 bases of the junction unmatched. Germline V CDR1 and CDR2: SGDLS, YYNGEE. The chain's CDR3 is CASSVYDGRETQYF. In nucleotides, the CDR3 is TGTGCCAGCAGCGTTTATGACGGGAGGGAGACCCAGTACTTC.

There are many counts of this clonotype. CDR3 in amino acids: CSARGLGGYNSPLHF. CDR3 coding DNA: TGCAGTGCTAGAGGACTTGGGGGTTATAATTCACCCCTCCACTTT. The chain recombines TRBV20-1 with TRBJ1-6; possible D gene TRBD1, 5 bases. Germline assignment: CDR1 DFQATT and CDR2 SNEGSKA (reference sequence). The V end lost 1 base, the J end lost 4 bases, and 11 bases lay between the germline ends. There are 15 residues in the CDR3.

This clonotype occurred many times. The chain has TRBV7-6 and TRBJ2-2, with D possibly matching TRBD2 (5 bases). CDR3 length: 16 residues. The germline V and J ends were trimmed by 0 bases and 1 base, with 9 bases remaining between them. Per the germline V gene, CDR1 is SGHVS and CDR2 is FNYEAQ. The CDR3 protein is CASSLATRMNTGELFF. The CDR3 coding sequence is TGTGCCAGCAGCTTAGCCACTAGAATGAACACCGGGGAGCTGTTTTTT.

Written as DNA, the CDR3 is TGTGCCAGCAGCCCCTCCCCCGGACTAGACCGTCCGGTCGAGCAGTACTTC. Translated: CASSPSPGLDRPVEQYF. The chain uses TRBV9 and TRBJ2-7, with TRBD2 matching 7 bases. Germline CDR1 is SGDLS and CDR2 is YYNGEE. The CDR3 consists of 17 residues. The junction had 19 bases not matched to a gene; V was cut back by 4 bases and J by 6 bases.

This clonotype came up many times. The rearrangement uses TRBV3-1 and TRBJ1-1, with a tentative D call TRBD1 (5 bases). The germline V gene encodes CDR1 LGHDT and CDR2 YNNKEL (reference sequence). This CDR3 is built from 13 residues. Deletions cut 1 base from V and 11 bases from J, with 14 bases between. CDR3 region: CASSQGPTGVAFF. The CDR3 nucleotides read TGTGCCAGCAGCCAAGGCCCCACGGGGGTGGCTTTCTTT.